These 15 T cell receptor beta chains share one sample of origin, sequenced in a study of technical replicates of blood from several donors (dated by TCRdb to 2015 to 2018). Library prep was done by the immunoSEQ multiplex PCR assay. TCRdb retrieved this table from immuneACCESS and kept in-frame rearrangements only. Not all clones are present; in checked studies, unresolved V genes account for under half, and no reason is known for the remainder. This sample comprises some 11,000 clones, 90% to 95% of them detected only once. Clones ranked in the top ten supply 7.5% to 8% of the sample. What was sequenced was PBMCs. The origin of the receptors is a human donor in good health.

V is TRBV5-6 and J is TRBJ2-3; tentatively, D is TRBD2 (6 bases). This CDR3 contains 15 residues. CDR1 and CDR2 from the germline V gene are SGHDT and YYEEEE. Trimming took 3 bases from V and 4 from J, leaving 15 bases between them. In DNA form, the CDR3 reads TGTGCCAGCAGCTACGCCTCTCGACTAGCAGATACGCAGTATTTT. This encodes CASSYASRLADTQYF.

The V gene is TRBV6-1, the J gene TRBJ2-3; 10 nucleotides agree with TRBD2. V trimming: 0 bases; J trimming: 7 bases; junction bases outside the gene matches: 7. From germline, CDR1 is MNHNS and CDR2 SASEGT. The CDR3 spans 16 residues. The CDR3 DNA follows: TGTGCCAGCAGTGAAGCGATGCTAGCGGGAGCCCATACGCAGTATTTT. It codes for CASSEAMLAGAHTQYF.

The chain combines TRBV7-2 with TRBJ2-7; D ambiguous. CDR3 length equals 13 residues. The V end lost 3 bases, the J end lost 2 bases, and 8 bases lay between the germline ends. Germline V gene sequence: CDR1 SGHTA, CDR2 FQGNSA. In DNA form, the CDR3 reads TGTGCCAGCAGCTTCTACCAAGCCTACGAGCAGTACTTC. Protein product: CASSFYQAYEQYF.

This clone was found a few times. The chain links TRBV7-7 to TRBJ2-7; D call uncertain. This CDR3 spans 12 amino acids. In germline, CDR1 is SSHAT, CDR2 FNYEAQ (reference sequence). The V and J ends lost 5 bases and 7 bases respectively, with 12 bases between them. The CDR3 region is CASSVLGGEQYF. The CDR3 region has the DNA TGTGCCAGCAGCGTGCTAGGCGGAGAGCAGTACTTC.

This chain links TRBV28 with TRBJ2-3, with TRBD2 identical over 11 bases. Germline CDR1 is MDHEN and CDR2 is SYDVKM. The junction had 10 bases not matched to a gene; V was cut back by 3 bases and J by 5 bases. The CDR3 extends over 17 amino acids. CDR3: CASSFGLAGGEGDTQYF. The CDR3 coding sequence is TGTGCCAGCAGTTTCGGCCTAGCGGGAGGAGAAGGAGATACGCAGTATTTT.

This chain links TRBV7-9 with TRBJ2-1; tentatively, D is TRBD2 (5 bases). In germline, CDR1 is SEHNR, CDR2 FQNEAQ (reference sequence). The CDR3 is 13 residues long. The ends were cut back, 5 bases at V and 9 bases at J, with 14 bases in the middle. The DNA of the CDR3 is TGTGCCAGCAGCCCCCGGGGTGGGCCTGAGCAGTTCTTC. Its protein product is CASSPRGGPEQFF.

This clone was detected once. The chain is built from TRBV28 and TRBJ1-4; 7 bases are a match to TRBD1. The CDR3 extends over 15 amino acids. The junction had 8 bases not matched to a gene; V was cut back by 5 bases and J by 5 bases. CDR1 and CDR2 (germline): MDHEN, SYDVKM. CDR3 coding DNA: TGTGCCAGCAGTCGACAGGGAGCAGGGAATGAAAAACTGTTTTTT. Residues: CASSRQGAGNEKLFF.

This rearrangement joins TRBV7-9 to TRBJ1-4; 7 bases are a match to TRBD1. Germline CDR1 and CDR2: SEHNR and FQNEAQ (reference sequence). This CDR3 has 14 residues. Trimming removed 1 base from V and 6 bases from J; junction bases left unmatched: 2. CDR3 protein: CASSLGQGDEKLFF. In nucleotides, the CDR3 is TGTGCCAGCAGCTTAGGACAGGGCGATGAAAAACTGTTTTTT.

This chain joins TRBV7-8 and TRBJ2-7; maybe TRBD2 (6 bases). In germline, CDR1 is SGHVS, CDR2 FQNEAQ. The CDR3 sequence is 15 residues long. V dropped 0 bases and J dropped 2 bases, with 11 bases sitting between them. As DNA, the CDR3 is TGTGCCAGCAGCTTAGCGTCTAGCGTAGCCTACGAGCAGTACTTC. It is translated as CASSLASSVAYEQYF.

The chain employs TRBV6-5 and TRBJ1-6; D might be TRBD1 (5 bases). CDR3 size: 15 residues. Trimming left V 2 bases short and J 5 bases short, with 10 bases between. Germline values: CDR1 MNHEY, CDR2 SVGAGI. CDR3 amino acids: CASSYGGGDNSPLHF. CDR3 DNA: TGTGCCAGCAGTTACGGTGGGGGGGATAATTCACCCCTCCACTTT.

The rearrangement joins TRBV5-1 to TRBJ2-1; TRBD2 matches at 13 bases. The germline gives CDR1 SGHRS, CDR2 YFSETQ. This CDR3 has 15 residues. Losses at the gene ends were 4 bases for V and 9 bases for J; bases not matched to a gene: 7. CDR3 sequence (DNA): TGCGCCAGCAGCGGGGGACTAGCGGGATCGGGTGAGCAGTTCTTC. It translates to CASSGGLAGSGEQFF.

The rearrangement links TRBV7-9 to TRBJ2-3; the match to TRBD1 covers 7 bases. This CDR3 contains 16 residues. Germline-derived CDR1 and CDR2 are SEHNR and FQNEAQ (reference sequence). Trimming cost V 1 base and J 5 bases; bases outside gene matches: 9. For the CDR3, the DNA is TGTGCCAGCAGCTTAGGAGAGGTGACAGGGAGAGATACGCAGTATTTT. Protein product: CASSLGEVTGRDTQYF.

CDR3 nucleotides: TGTGCCAGTAGTGATCGGGCAGCTAGCTGGGACGAGCAGTACTTC. It codes for CASSDRAASWDEQYF. The chain recombines TRBV19 with TRBJ2-7, with a possible D match to TRBD2 (5 bases). Germline CDR1 reads LNHDA; CDR2 reads SQIVND (reference sequence). V shed 5 bases and J shed 5 bases, with 19 bases lying between them. This CDR3 contains 15 residues.

The V gene is TRBV5-6, the J gene TRBJ2-7; possibly TRBD1 for D (5 bases). CDR3 length equals 12 residues. The germline V gene encodes CDR1 SGHDT and CDR2 YYEEEE. V was shortened by 6 bases and J by 5 bases, with 12 bases between the two germline ends. In DNA, the CDR3 is TGTGCCAGCACCCTCCAGGGCCACGAGCAGTACTTC. Translating it yields CASTLQGHEQYF. Complete variable domain (other parts from reference TRBV5-6 and TRBJ2-7): DAGVTQSPTHLIKTRGQQVTLRCSPKSGHDTVSWYQQALGQGPQFIFQYYEEEERQRGNFPDRFSGHQFPNYSSELNVNALLLGDSALYLCASTLQGHEQYFGPGTRLTVT.

The rearrangement uses TRBV21-1 and TRBJ2-1; the table assigns TRBD2, which was not confirmed against the DNA. TRBV21-1 is classified as a pseudogene. This CDR3 comprises 18 residues. The CDR3 bases are TGTGCCAGCAGCAAAAGGACCTATAGCGGGCGAGTTGGGGATGAGCAGTTCTTC. It specifies CASSKRTYSGRVGDEQFF.